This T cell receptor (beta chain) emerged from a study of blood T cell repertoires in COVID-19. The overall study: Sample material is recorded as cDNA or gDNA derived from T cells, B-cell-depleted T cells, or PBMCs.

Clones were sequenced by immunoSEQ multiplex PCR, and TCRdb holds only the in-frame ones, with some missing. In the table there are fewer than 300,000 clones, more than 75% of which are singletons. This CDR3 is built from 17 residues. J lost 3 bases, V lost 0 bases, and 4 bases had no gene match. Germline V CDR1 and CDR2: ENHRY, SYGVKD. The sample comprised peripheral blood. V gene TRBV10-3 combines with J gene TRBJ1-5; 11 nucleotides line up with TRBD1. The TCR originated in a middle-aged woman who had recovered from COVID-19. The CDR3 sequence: CAISESRTGGSNQPQHF. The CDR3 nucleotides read TGTGCCATCAGTGAGTCGCGGACAGGGGGCTCCAATCAGCCCCAGCATTTT.